What follows describes a single TCR beta chain. The same CDR3 is also encoded by other DNA sequences in this sample. CDR3 length equals 10 residues. With 8 bases removed from V and 12 bases from J, the gap between germline ends came to 10 bases. In germline, CDR1 is MDHEN, CDR2 SYDVKM. Original handling: Amplifying reference gene primers gave estimates of nucleated cell counts. Generated by immunoSEQ multiplex PCR, the TCRdb table keeps only in-frame clones and is missing some. V, J and clone size derive from that table, while D and trimming were established from the DNA sequence. Here the sample spans under 200,000 clones, 86% being singletons. This sample is part of a study of blood T cell repertoires in COVID-19.

Sequenced sample: peripheral blood. The chain links TRBV28 to TRBJ2-2; D is undetermined. The clonotype comes from a woman between 65 and 79 years old with acute or convalescent COVID-19. The CDR3 DNA is TGTGCCAGCGGCAGTTTTAAGCTGTTTTTT. Its translation is CASGSFKLFF.